Below are 25 T cell receptor beta chains sequenced from a single sample in a study of CD4 T cells in relation to SARS-CoV-2 and coronaviruses. The repertoire was sequenced with immunoSEQ multiplex PCR; TCRdb's copy has only in-frame clones and lacks some. Among about 43,000 clones listed, about four fifths were seen once. Antigen specificity for these receptors is unknown. The sequencing sample was made of naive CD4+ T cells from PBMCs, cultured in vitro. Subset indicated: naive CD4+ T cells isolated by negative enrichment. These receptors were collected from an adult with COVID-19.

The gene calls are TRBV29-1 and TRBJ2-1; possible D gene TRBD2, 6 bases. Per the germline V gene, CDR1 is SQVTM and CDR2 is ANQGSEA. V was pared by 1 base and J by 4 bases, with 11 bases between. This CDR3 has 14 amino acids. The CDR3 DNA sequence: TGCAGCGTTGAAGGCGGGGTCGGGTACAATGAGCAGTTCTTC. It specifies CSVEGGVGYNEQFF.

In its sample, this clone was seen once. The chain joins TRBV28 to TRBJ2-3; 8 bases match TRBD2. Germline values: CDR1 MDHEN, CDR2 SYDVKM. The CDR3 is 14 residues long. V trimming: 5 bases; J trimming: 6 bases; junction bases outside the gene matches: 7. In nucleotides, the CDR3 is TGTGCCAGCAGTCCCGGGACTAGTGGGGATACGCAGTATTTT. Protein: CASSPGTSGDTQYF.

The chain employs TRBV5-1 and TRBJ1-3, with 7 bases identical to TRBD1. V trimming: 4 bases; J trimming: 2 bases; junction bases outside the gene matches: 6. Germline-derived CDR1 and CDR2 are SGHRS and YFSETQ. The CDR3 runs to 15 residues. The CDR3 spells CASSKEGGPGNTIYF. The CDR3 coding sequence is TGCGCCAGCAGCAAAGAAGGGGGCCCTGGAAACACCATATATTTT.

The V and J genes are TRBV19 and TRBJ2-6; no clear D gene. V was shortened by 8 bases and J by 1 base, with 6 bases between the two germline ends. The length of the CDR3 is 13 residues. Germline CDR1 and CDR2: LNHDA and SQIVND (reference sequence). CDR3 in amino acids: CASSFSGANVLTF. CDR3 nucleotides: TGTGCCAGTTCTTTTTCTGGGGCCAACGTCCTGACTTTC.

V usage is TRBV2 and J usage is TRBJ1-5; unclear D gene. The length of the CDR3 is 13 residues. V gave up 3 bases and J gave up 4 bases, with 7 bases separating them. The germline V gene has CDR1 SNHLY and CDR2 FYNNEI. The CDR3 DNA sequence: TGTGCCAGCAGTGACGGATGGAATCAGCCCCAGCATTTT. Translated: CASSDGWNQPQHF.

The rearrangement joins TRBV4-1 to TRBJ2-3; a weak D match, TRBD1 (6 bases). In germline, CDR1 is MGHRA, CDR2 YSYEKL. V was pared by 2 bases and J by 5 bases, with 17 bases between. This CDR3 is 16 amino acids long. DNA for the CDR3: TGCGCCAGCAGCCAAAAAGGGGGAGCTTCGGTAGATACGCAGTATTTT. It yields the protein CASSQKGGASVDTQYF.

V usage is TRBV18 and J usage is TRBJ2-5, with D perhaps matching TRBD2 (5 bases). This CDR3 is 13 amino acids long. Trimming removed 6 bases at V and 7 bases at J, with 15 bases between. Germline V CDR1 and CDR2: KGHSH, LQKENI. This chain's CDR3 is CASSREREATQYF. CDR3 in DNA: TGTGCCAGCTCCCGGGAACGAGAGGCGACCCAGTACTTC. The full variable domain, completed using reference TRBV18 and TRBJ2-5, is NAGVMQNPRHLVRRRGQEARLRCSPMKGHSHVYWYRQLPEEGLKFMVYLQKENIIDESGMPKERFSAEFPKEGPSILRIQQVVRGDSAAYFCASSREREATQYFGPGTRLLVL.

The rearrangement links TRBV7-8 to TRBJ2-7, with unresolved D. This CDR3 region has 15 residues. Between the trimmed V and J ends, which lost 1 base and 3 bases, there was a span of 13 bases. The V gene's germline CDR1 is SGHVS and CDR2 FQNEAQ. CDR3 loop: CASSLDPLVVYEQYF. CDR3 DNA sequence: TGTGCCAGCAGCTTAGATCCCTTAGTCGTCTACGAGCAGTACTTC. The full variable domain, rest sourced from reference TRBV7-8 and TRBJ2-7, is GAGVSQSPRYKVAKRGQDVALRCDPISGHVSLFWYQQALGQGPEFLTYFQNEAQLDKSGLPSDRFFAERPEGSVSTLKIQRTQQEDSAVYLCASSLDPLVVYEQYFGPGTRLTVT.

The chain employs TRBV12-3 or TRBV12-4 and TRBJ2-5; tentative D call: TRBD1 (6 bases). Trimming shortened V by 5 bases and J by 7 bases, and 11 bases separated the two germline ends. The CDR3 sequence is 12 residues long. The CDR3 DNA reads as TGTGCCAGCAGTCACAGGGACGGGACCCAGTACTTC. This gives the protein CASSHRDGTQYF.

The chain carries TRBV28 and TRBJ2-7; the D gene is possibly TRBD1 (5 bases). CDR3 length: 11 residues. V was cut by 2 bases and J by 7 bases, with 6 bases left in between. CDR1 and CDR2 (germline): MDHEN, SYDVKM. As DNA, the CDR3 is TGTGCCAGCAGTTTAAGGGGTGAGCAGTACTTC. Protein product: CASSLRGEQYF.

The V gene is TRBV2, the J gene TRBJ2-3, with D hard to call. The germline V and J ends were trimmed by 0 bases and 8 bases, with 9 bases remaining between them. Per germline, CDR1 SNHLY and CDR2 FYNNEI. This CDR3 comprises 13 residues. This CDR3 is CASSEATRGTQYF. The CDR3 DNA reads as TGTGCCAGCAGTGAAGCGACCCGAGGTACGCAGTATTTT. Using reference TRBV2 and TRBJ2-3 for the parts outside the CDR3, the full variable domain is EPEVTQTPSHQVTQMGQEVILRCVPISNHLYFYWYRQILGQKVEFLVSFYNNEISEKSEIFDDQFSVERPDGSNFTLKIRSTKLEDSAMYFCASSEATRGTQYFGPGTRLTVL.

The chain joins TRBV27 to TRBJ2-7, with D unclear. The CDR3 length is 13 residues. CDR1 MNHEY and CDR2 SMNVEV come from the germline V gene (reference sequence). Trimming took off 7 bases at V and 5 bases at J, with 15 bases between the two ends. The CDR3 loop is CASKAPQLHEQYF. Written as DNA, the CDR3 is TGTGCCAGCAAAGCCCCCCAACTCCACGAGCAGTACTTC.

The chain employs TRBV5-1 and TRBJ2-7, with D unclear. V lost 3 bases, J lost 3 bases, and 16 bases lay in between. The CDR3 is made up of 15 amino acids. The germline V gene has CDR1 SGHRS and CDR2 YFSETQ. CDR3 in DNA: TGCGCCAGCAGCTCCGGCGGAACACACCTCTACGAGCAGTACTTC. Encoded protein: CASSSGGTHLYEQYF.

The V and J genes are TRBV7-5 and TRBJ1-1; the D call TRBD1 from the table was never checked on the DNA. TRBV7-5 is a pseudogene locus. The CDR3 extends over 19 amino acids. The CDR3 region has the DNA TGTGCCAGAAGCTTAGTACGACGGGACAGGGTTTGTCTTAGAGCTGAAGCTTTCTTT. Its protein is CARSLVRRDRVCLRAEAFF.

The chain uses TRBV6-2 or TRBV6-3 and TRBJ2-5; perhaps TRBD2 as D (6 bases). The V end was cut by 5 bases, the J end by 0 bases, with 7 bases between. Germline V CDR1 and CDR2: MNHEY, SVGEGT. There are 13 residues in the CDR3. CDR3 sequence: CASSGEDQETQYF. The CDR3 region has the DNA TGTGCCAGCAGTGGGGAGGACCAAGAGACCCAGTACTTC.

The chain couples TRBV18 to TRBJ2-7; D not certain. Germline assignment: CDR1 KGHSH and CDR2 LQKENI. Trimming removed 3 bases from V and 3 bases from J, with 9 bases in between. This CDR3 is 13 amino acids long. Written as DNA, the CDR3 is TGTGCCAGCTCACCGACTGGTAGCTACGAGCAGTACTTC. Its translation is CASSPTGSYEQYF.

The sample holds a few counts of this clone. The chain has TRBV4-2 and TRBJ2-1, with 9 bases lining up with TRBD2. V lost 4 bases, J lost 8 bases, and 12 bases stayed unmatched. Looked up from germline, CDR1 is LGHNA and CDR2 is YNFKEQ. This CDR3 contains 16 residues. The CDR3 DNA follows: TGTGCCAGCAGCCGCTTGCCGGGACTAGCTATGTATGAGCAGTTCTTC. This codes for CASSRLPGLAMYEQFF.

The chain links TRBV12-3 or TRBV12-4 to TRBJ1-2; D gene uncertain. The CDR3 is 12 residues long. V was trimmed by 2 bases and J by 7 bases, leaving 8 bases between them. CDR3 sequence reads: CASSLSRAGYTF. Here the CDR3 DNA reads TGTGCCAGCAGTTTATCCCGGGCTGGCTACACCTTC.

This clone was recorded a few times. The V and J genes are TRBV4-1 and TRBJ1-2; 8 nucleotides align to TRBD1. V shed 4 bases, J shed 0 bases, and the junction held 7 bases outside the gene matches. Germline V gene data show CDR1 as MGHRA and CDR2 as YSYEKL. The CDR3 contains 16 residues. The CDR3 DNA follows: TGCGCCAGCAGCCGGGACAGGTTTTCCCCTAACTATGGCTACACCTTC. This gives the protein CASSRDRFSPNYGYTF.

This clone was seen a handful of times. The rearrangement joins TRBV2 to TRBJ1-6, with D possibly matching TRBD1 (6 bases). The V end lost 7 bases, the J end lost 9 bases, and 16 bases lay between the germline ends. Germline CDR1 reads SNHLY; CDR2 reads FYNNEI. CDR3 length: 14 amino acids. CDR3: CASNLVRGISPLHF. As DNA, the CDR3 is TGTGCCAGCAACTTGGTCAGGGGAATTTCACCCCTCCACTTT.

The chain links TRBV10-2 to TRBJ2-2; no clear D. CDR1 WSHSY and CDR2 SAAADI come from the germline V gene. CDR3 size: 14 residues. Trimming took 5 bases from V and 5 from J, leaving 12 bases between them. The CDR3 DNA sequence: TGCGCCAGCAGTCCCCAGACTCAAACCGGGGAGCTGTTTTTT. Amino acid sequence: CASSPQTQTGELFF.

The genes are TRBV19 and TRBJ2-7; TRBD2 matches at 7 bases. V gave up 6 bases and J gave up 4 bases; unmatched junction bases: 15. The germline gives CDR1 LNHDA, CDR2 SQIVND (reference sequence). The CDR3 runs 16 residues. This CDR3 reads CASSPRASGAQYEQYF. The CDR3 nucleotides read TGTGCCAGTAGCCCCCGTGCTAGCGGAGCTCAATACGAGCAGTACTTC.

V and J are TRBV7-2 and TRBJ2-6, with D hard to call. From germline, CDR1 is SGHTA and CDR2 FQGNSA. The CDR3 runs to 19 residues. V gave up 2 bases and J gave up 0 bases, with 17 bases separating them. CDR3 in DNA: TGTGCCAGCAGCTTAAGTTGGGTAGCATTATTCTCTGGGGCCAACGTCCTGACTTTC. Translated: CASSLSWVALFSGANVLTF.

The rearrangement joins TRBV5-6 to TRBJ2-3; 9 bases are shared with TRBD2. V was pared by 3 bases and J by 0 bases, with 11 bases of the junction left unmatched. Germline V CDR1 and CDR2: SGHDT, YYEEEE. The CDR3 has 18 amino acids. The CDR3 sequence is CASSYPMTSGVSTDTQYF. CDR3 DNA: TGTGCCAGCAGCTATCCCATGACTAGCGGTGTTAGCACAGATACGCAGTATTTT.

This clone has a handful of counts. The V call is TRBV7-9, the J call TRBJ1-1; possibly TRBD1 for D (5 bases). Per the germline V gene, CDR1 is SEHNR and CDR2 is FQNEAQ (reference sequence). The CDR3 loop spans 15 amino acids. V was clipped by 1 base and J by 3 bases, with 12 bases between them. Written as DNA, the CDR3 is TGTGCCAGCAGCTTAGATCAGGGAGGGGACACTGAAGCTTTCTTT. Amino acid sequence: CASSLDQGGDTEAFF.